These T cell receptor beta chains were read from a single sample in a study of T-cell reconstitution after alpha-beta-depleted transplantation in children. TCRdb re-derived calls from the PCR reads in MiXCR, one entry per CDR3 protein. Among 300,000 to 400,000 distinct CDR3 sequences listed, around 15% were seen once. The specimen comprised PBMCs, mostly from graft donor cells, sampled 360 days after TCRalphabeta/CD19-depleted stem cell transplant. The receptor set was obtained from a male patient aged 2 to 10 who had a stem cell transplant for acute lymphoblastic leukemia, so the T cells may come from the graft donor. Each CDR3 is given with its conserved first and last residue. A D gene is named only where the DNA matches it firmly. Some rows have no size entry. The others give once, few or many, or a class for an expanded clone.

J: TRBJ2-7
size: many
D: NA
V: TRBV12-3/TRBV12-4
CDR3: CASSEGGSVYEQYF
DNA: TGTGCCAGCAGTGAAGGGGGAAGTGTCTACGAGCAGTACTTC

J: TRBJ1-1
size: NA
D: NA
V: TRBV24-1
CDR3: CATSNRWAEAFF
DNA: TGTGCCACCAGTAACAGGTGGGCTGAAGCTTTCTTT

J: TRBJ2-5
size: many
D: NA
V: TRBV5-1
CDR3: CASSFVGEETQYF
DNA: TGCGCCAGCAGCTTCGTTGGGGAAGAGACCCAGTACTTC

J: TRBJ2-7
size: few
D: TRBD2
V: TRBV5-4
CDR3: CASSLVGRAPYEQYF
DNA: TGTGCCAGCAGCTTAGTTGGGAGGGCCCCCTACGAGCAGTACTTC

J: TRBJ2-3
size: NA
D: TRBD1
V: TRBV29-1
CDR3: CSAPPGQGADTQYF
DNA: TGCAGCGCTCCTCCGGGACAGGGTGCAGATACGCAGTATTTT

J: TRBJ2-3
size: many
D: NA
V: TRBV12-3/TRBV12-4
CDR3: CASSSRDPRTDTQYF
DNA: TGTGCCAGCAGTTCCCGGGACCCCCGCACAGATACGCAGTATTTT

J: TRBJ2-5
size: NA
D: NA
V: TRBV9
CDR3: CASSVGGRAQETQYF
DNA: TGTGCCAGCAGCGTAGGCGGTAGGGCGCAAGAGACCCAGTACTTC

J: TRBJ1-1
size: many
D: NA
V: TRBV7-3
CDR3: CASSLTGPNTEAFF
DNA: TGTGCCAGCAGCTTGACAGGACCGAACACTGAAGCTTTCTTT

J: TRBJ2-3
size: NA
D: NA
V: TRBV5-1
CDR3: CASSLWAPGADTQYF
DNA: TGCGCCAGCAGCTTGTGGGCGCCCGGGGCGGATACGCAGTATTTT

J: TRBJ1-6
size: few
D: TRBD1
V: TRBV18
CDR3: CASSPTGANSPLHF
DNA: TGTGCCAGCTCACCGACAGGGGCCAATTCACCCCTCCACTTT

J: TRBJ2-1
size: NA
D: NA
V: TRBV6-5
CDR3: CASSSEGVGGHNEQFF
DNA: TGTGCCAGCAGTTCTGAGGGGGTGGGGGGTCACAATGAGCAGTTCTTC

J: TRBJ2-1
size: NA
D: NA
V: TRBV20-1
CDR3: CSARQGNYNEQFF
DNA: TGCAGTGCTAGGCAGGGGAACTACAATGAGCAGTTCTTC

J: TRBJ1-1
size: NA
D: NA
V: TRBV28
CDR3: CASSSITEAFF
DNA: TGTGCCAGCAGCTCGATAACTGAAGCTTTCTTT

J: TRBJ1-2
size: many
D: TRBD1
V: TRBV4-3
CDR3: CASSQDLQGVYGYTF
DNA: TGCGCCAGCAGCCAAGATCTCCAGGGGGTCTATGGCTACACCTTC

J: TRBJ1-5
size: NA
D: NA
V: TRBV5-1
CDR3: CASRPDGYSNQPQHF
DNA: TGCGCCAGCAGACCGGACGGATATAGCAATCAGCCCCAGCATTTT

J: TRBJ1-4
size: NA
D: NA
V: TRBV6-5
CDR3: CASSYGTLATNEKLFF
DNA: TGTGCCAGCAGTTACGGGACACTTGCAACTAATGAAAAACTGTTTTTT

J: TRBJ2-1
size: few
D: TRBD2
V: TRBV27
CDR3: CASSRRTSPYNEQFF
DNA: TGTGCCAGCAGCAGAAGGACTAGCCCCTACAATGAGCAGTTCTTC

J: TRBJ1-5
size: NA
D: NA
V: TRBV30
CDR3: CAWSVLTGNQPQHF
DNA: TGTGCCTGGAGTGTACTGACGGGTAATCAGCCCCAGCATTTT

J: TRBJ1-2
size: few
D: TRBD1
V: TRBV27
CDR3: CASSFGTGMNGYTF
DNA: TGTGCCAGCAGTTTTGGGACAGGGATGAATGGCTACACCTTC

J: TRBJ2-7
size: few
D: TRBD2
V: TRBV18
CDR3: CASSPPSGSTHEQYF
DNA: TGTGCCAGCTCACCACCTAGCGGGAGCACCCACGAGCAGTACTTC

J: TRBJ1-2
size: many
D: TRBD1
V: TRBV28
CDR3: CASGDRANYGYTF
DNA: TGTGCCAGCGGGGACAGGGCTAACTATGGCTACACCTTC

J: TRBJ2-7
size: NA
D: TRBD2
V: TRBV7-8
CDR3: CASSLRRLAGGMSSYEQYF
DNA: TGTGCCAGCAGCTTACGACGACTAGCGGGAGGTATGAGCTCCTACGAGCAGTACTTC